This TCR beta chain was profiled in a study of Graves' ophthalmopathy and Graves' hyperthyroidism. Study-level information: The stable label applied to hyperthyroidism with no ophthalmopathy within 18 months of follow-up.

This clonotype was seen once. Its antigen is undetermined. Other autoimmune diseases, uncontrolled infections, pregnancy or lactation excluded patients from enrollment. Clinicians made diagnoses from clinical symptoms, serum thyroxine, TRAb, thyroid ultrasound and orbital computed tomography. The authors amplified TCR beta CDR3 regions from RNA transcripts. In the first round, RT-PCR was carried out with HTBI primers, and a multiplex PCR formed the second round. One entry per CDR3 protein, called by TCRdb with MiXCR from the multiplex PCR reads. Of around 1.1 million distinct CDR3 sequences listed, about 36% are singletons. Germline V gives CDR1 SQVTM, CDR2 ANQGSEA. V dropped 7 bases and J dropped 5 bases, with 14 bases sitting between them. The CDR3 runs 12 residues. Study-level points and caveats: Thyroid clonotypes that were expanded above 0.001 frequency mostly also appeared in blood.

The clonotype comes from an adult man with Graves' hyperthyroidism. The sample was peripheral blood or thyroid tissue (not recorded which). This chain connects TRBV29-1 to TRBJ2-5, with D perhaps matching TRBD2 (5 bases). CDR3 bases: TGCAGCGGTAGCCGGGATGGCGAGACCCAGTACTTC. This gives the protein CSGSRDGETQYF.